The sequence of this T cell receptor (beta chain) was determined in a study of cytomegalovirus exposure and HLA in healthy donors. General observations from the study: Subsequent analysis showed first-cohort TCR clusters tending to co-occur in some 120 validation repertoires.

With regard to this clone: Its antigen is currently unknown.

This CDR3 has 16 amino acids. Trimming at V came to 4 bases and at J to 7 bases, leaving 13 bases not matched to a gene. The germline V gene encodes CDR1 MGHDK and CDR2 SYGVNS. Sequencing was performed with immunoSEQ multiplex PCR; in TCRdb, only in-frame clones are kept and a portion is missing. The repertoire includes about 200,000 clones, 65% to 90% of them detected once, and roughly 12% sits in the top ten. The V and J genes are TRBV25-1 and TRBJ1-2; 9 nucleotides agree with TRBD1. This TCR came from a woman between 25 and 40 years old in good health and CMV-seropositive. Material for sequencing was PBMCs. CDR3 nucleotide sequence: TGTGCCAGCAGTGCCCCCGGCACAGGGGGCTCCTCTGGCTACACCTTC. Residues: CASSAPGTGGSSGYTF.